The entry below describes one T cell receptor (beta chain). The antigen is not known. J was trimmed by 7 bases and V by 5 bases; bases with no gene match: 2. CDR1 and CDR2 from the germline V gene are SEHNR and FQNEAQ (reference sequence). This CDR3 region has 15 residues. This record comes from a study of cytomegalovirus exposure and HLA in healthy donors. General study points: The likely origin of a cluster of highly shared sequence variants was a sequencing artifact. Altogether, 164 TCR beta chains were recorded as cytomegalovirus-associated. In a later analysis, V- and J-gene trimming of beta chains associated with a DCLRE1C missense variant, replicated independently. TCR sequences were mostly rare, though some public TCRs occurred in many donors.

PCR used 60 Vbeta primers and 13 Jbeta primers. Clones were read by immunoSEQ multiplex PCR, and TCRdb kept only the in-frame ones, dropping some. The repertoire holds 150,000 or so clones, with approximately 80% as singletons. The sequence was obtained from a woman aged 40 to 50 in good health and CMV-seropositive. This sequence joins TRBV7-9 and TRBJ2-1; 16 bases are shared with TRBD2. The specimen was PBMCs. This CDR3 is CASSQGLAGGNEQFF. The CDR3 DNA sequence: TGTGCCAGCAGCCAGGGACTAGCGGGAGGGAATGAGCAGTTCTTC.